The 20 T cell receptor beta chains below were found in one sample sequenced in a study of cytomegalovirus exposure and HLA in healthy donors (dated 2017 in TCRdb). The library was prepared using the immunoSEQ multiplex PCR assay. A mixture of 60 forward primers for TCR Vbeta segments and 13 reverse primers for TCR Jbeta segments was used in the multiplex PCR. Drawn from immuneACCESS, this table holds only the in-frame rearrangements with V and J called that TCRdb kept. Clones are partly lost; checked studies trace under half to an unresolved V gene and leave the rest unexplained. The sample yields roughly 180,000 clones; 70% to 75% were counted once. The ten largest clones add up to over 2.5% of the sample. Material: PBMCs. These receptors all stem from a male donor in good health and CMV-seronegative.

This rearrangement joins TRBV28 to TRBJ1-1; D is uncertain. CDR3 size: 14 residues. Germline loops: CDR1 MDHEN, CDR2 SYDVKM. Trimming left V 2 bases short and J 1 base short, with 8 bases between. The chain's CDR3 is CASSLVSGNTEAFF. The CDR3 nucleotides are TGTGCCAGCAGTTTAGTTTCCGGGAACACTGAAGCTTTCTTT. The full variable domain, its missing parts supplied by reference TRBV28 and TRBJ1-1, is DVKVTQSSRYLVKRTGEKVFLECVQDMDHENMFWYRQDPGLGLRLIYFSYDVKMKEKGDIPEGYSVSREKKERFSLILESASTNQTSMYLCASSLVSGNTEAFFGQGTRLTVV.

V usage is TRBV7-2 and J usage is TRBJ2-1; 13 nucleotides align to TRBD2. Germline-derived CDR1 and CDR2 are SGHTA and FQGNSA. The junction had 7 bases not matched to a gene; V was cut back by 5 bases and J by 9 bases. CDR3 length: 15 residues. The CDR3 here is CASSTGLAGFGEQFF. In DNA form, the CDR3 reads TGTGCCAGCAGCACGGGACTAGCGGGGTTTGGTGAGCAGTTCTTC.

This clone was detected a few times. Other nucleotide sequences in the sample specify the same CDR3. The chain uses TRBV2 and TRBJ1-5; 7 bases fit TRBD1. CDR3 size: 14 residues. CDR1 and CDR2 (germline): SNHLY, FYNNEI. With 4 bases clipped from V and 2 bases from J, the junction kept 2 bases outside the gene matches. CDR3 residues: CASSGTGGNQPQHF. The CDR3 coding sequence is TGTGCCAGCAGTGGGACAGGCGGCAATCAGCCCCAGCATTTT.

This chain links TRBV10-1 with TRBJ2-2; 8 bases are shared with TRBD1. V trimming: 6 bases; J trimming: 1 base; junction bases outside the gene matches: 16. The CDR3 extends over 19 amino acids. CDR1 and CDR2 (germline): WNHNN, SYGVQD (reference sequence). This chain's CDR3 is CASSAAGGAPLRNTGELFF. The CDR3 DNA follows: TGCGCCAGCAGCGCGGCAGGGGGCGCCCCTCTGCGGAACACCGGGGAGCTGTTTTTT.

The chain joins TRBV28 to TRBJ2-7; 7 bases line up with TRBD1. With V trimmed by 8 bases and J by 3 bases, 10 bases remained unmatched. Germline V CDR1 and CDR2: MDHEN, SYDVKM. The length of the CDR3 is 14 residues. The CDR3: CASGTSTGIYEQYF. CDR3 in DNA: TGTGCCAGCGGGACCTCGACAGGGATCTACGAGCAGTACTTC.

V usage is TRBV4-3 and J usage is TRBJ2-3, with 8 bases that match TRBD2. Germline lookup yields CDR1 LGHNA and CDR2 YSLEER. V shed 5 bases and J 3 bases; nucleotides not matched to a gene: 16. The CDR3 runs 18 residues. The CDR3 loop reads CASSTGTRRSLTTDTQYF. CDR3 DNA sequence: TGCGCCAGCAGCACCGGGACTAGGCGTTCTCTTACGACAGATACGCAGTATTTT.

The chain couples TRBV28 to TRBJ1-3; 10 bases map to TRBD1. The CDR3 is 15 residues long. Germline values: CDR1 MDHEN, CDR2 SYDVKM. V lost 6 bases, J lost 4 bases, and 6 bases stayed unmatched. The DNA of the CDR3 is TGTGCCAGCAGCAGACAGGGGGCGCGCGGAAACACCATATATTTT. It is translated as CASSRQGARGNTIYF.

The chain uses TRBV5-1 and TRBJ2-1; D gene uncertain. V was pared by 0 bases and J by 3 bases, with 19 bases between. The CDR3 covers 18 residues. Germline values: CDR1 SGHRS, CDR2 YFSETQ. The DNA of the CDR3 is TGCGCCAGCAGCTTGGCCGCTTCTTTTGGCGGATTCTACAATGAGCAGTTCTTC. Translating gives CASSLAASFGGFYNEQFF.

V is TRBV2 and J is TRBJ1-2, with TRBD1 identical over 11 bases. The CDR3 has 14 residues. CDR1 SNHLY and CDR2 FYNNEI come from the germline V gene. The junction had 8 bases not matched to a gene; V was cut back by 6 bases and J by 8 bases. The CDR3 region has the DNA TGTGCCAGCAGCGGGACAGGGGGTTTAGAAGGCTACACCTTC. Protein product: CASSGTGGLEGYTF.

The chain has TRBV9 and TRBJ2-1, with a weak D call TRBD2 (5 bases). With 4 bases removed from V and 2 bases from J, the gap between germline ends came to 16 bases. The CDR3 runs to 16 residues. Germline assignment: CDR1 SGDLS and CDR2 YYNGEE. The CDR3 protein is CASSPEADVTYNEQFF. CDR3 DNA: TGTGCCAGCAGCCCTGAAGCGGATGTAACCTACAATGAGCAGTTCTTC.

This chain links TRBV10-3 with TRBJ1-3; no definite D call. The V end lost 4 bases, the J end lost 1 base, and 5 bases lay between the germline ends. The V gene's germline CDR1 is ENHRY and CDR2 SYGVKD. The CDR3 sequence is 13 residues long. Here the CDR3 reads CAISGTSGNTIYF. The CDR3, as DNA: TGTGCCATCAGTGGAACTTCTGGAAACACCATATATTTT.

This clone was seen once. The chain recombines TRBV4-2 with TRBJ1-1; D may be TRBD1 (5 bases). The CDR3 consists of 13 residues. The germline gives CDR1 LGHNA, CDR2 YNFKEQ. V was trimmed by 4 bases and J by 5 bases, leaving 11 bases between them. DNA for the CDR3: TGTGCCAGCAGCCCCGAGTCAGGGACTGAAGCTTTCTTT. It translates to CASSPESGTEAFF.

The chain uses TRBV10-3 and TRBJ1-2, with D unresolved. CDR1 and CDR2 from the germline V gene are ENHRY and SYGVKD. CDR3 size: 15 residues. The V and J ends lost 0 bases and 8 bases respectively, with 16 bases between them. The CDR3 sequence is CAISESRGLSGGYTF. CDR3 DNA: TGTGCCATCAGTGAGTCCAGAGGCCTTAGCGGAGGCTACACCTTC.

The V gene is TRBV7-9, the J gene TRBJ2-3, with D perhaps TRBD1 (5 bases). Germline loops: CDR1 SEHNR, CDR2 FQNEAQ (reference sequence). CDR3 size: 14 residues. With 8 bases removed from V and 4 bases from J, the gap between germline ends came to 16 bases. CDR3 nucleotides: TGTGCCAGCGCCGGACACCCCACCCCAGATACGCAGTATTTT. Its protein product is CASAGHPTPDTQYF.

As to this clone: The same CDR3 arises from other DNA sequences in this sample as well. DNA for the CDR3: TGTGCCAGCAGCGTAGCTGCCGGGGAGCTGTTTTTT. As protein: CASSVAAGELFF. V is TRBV9 and J is TRBJ2-2; D unclear. The CDR3 is 12 amino acids. The V and J ends lost 0 bases and 6 bases respectively, with 3 bases between them. The V gene's germline CDR1 is SGDLS and CDR2 YYNGEE.

The chain couples TRBV6-5 to TRBJ2-1, with 10 positions matching TRBD2. This CDR3 contains 14 residues. Germline V gene data show CDR1 as MNHEY and CDR2 as SVGAGI. With 5 bases clipped from V and 10 bases from J, the junction kept 8 bases outside the gene matches. CDR3 DNA sequence: TGTGCCAGCAGTAAGCGGGGGGGCGGCGGAGAGCAGTTCTTC. This sequence encodes CASSKRGGGGEQFF.

The V gene is TRBV6-5, the J gene TRBJ2-7; D may be TRBD2 (6 bases). The CDR3 runs 15 residues. V dropped 10 bases and J dropped 2 bases, with 21 bases sitting between them. CDR1 is MNHEY and CDR2 is SVGAGI in the germline V gene. The CDR3 nucleotides read TGTGCCACCGAAGAGAGGGCTAGCGAGGCCTACGAGCAGTACTTC. Its protein is CATEERASEAYEQYF.

The chain carries TRBV2 and TRBJ2-3, with 12 bases identical to TRBD2. This CDR3 comprises 17 residues. Losses at the gene ends were 6 bases for V and 2 bases for J; bases not matched to a gene: 9. Germline assignment: CDR1 SNHLY and CDR2 FYNNEI. DNA of the CDR3: TGTGCCAGCAGCCCCGGGACTAGCGGGCCATTCACAGATACGCAGTATTTT. The encoded protein is CASSPGTSGPFTDTQYF.

J is TRBJ2-1 and V is TRBV11-2; 7 nucleotides line up with TRBD1. CDR3 length: 16 residues. The V gene end was trimmed by 0 bases and the J gene end by 8 bases; junction bases not matched to a gene: 10. Germline assignment: CDR1 SGHAT and CDR2 FQNNGV. The CDR3 bases are TGTGCCAGCAGCTTAGATGGGAGACAGGGCAGTGATGAGCAGTTCTTC. It translates to CASSLDGRQGSDEQFF.

The chain carries TRBV19 and TRBJ2-7; 8 bases are a match to TRBD1. V dropped 7 bases and J dropped 1; count of bases not matched to a gene: 9. CDR3 length equals 15 residues. Germline V CDR1 and CDR2: LNHDA, SQIVND (reference sequence). The CDR3 reads CASTLRQGRSYEQYF. The CDR3 DNA is TGTGCCAGTACCCTGAGACAGGGGCGATCCTACGAGCAGTACTTC. The full variable domain, in which reference TRBV19 and TRBJ2-7 provide the parts outside the CDR3, is DGGITQSPKYLFRKEGQNVTLSCEQNLNHDAMYWYRQDPGQGLRLIYYSQIVNDFQKGDIAEGYSVSREKKESFPLTVTSAQKNPTAFYLCASTLRQGRSYEQYFGPGTRLTVT.